Shown below are 23 T cell receptor beta chains from a single sample sequenced in a study of T cells expressing NK-cell markers. TCRdb reprocessed the 5' RACE reads, with one entry per CDR3 protein and no DNA. The listing contains roughly 380,000 distinct CDR3 sequences. Sequenced input: blood T cells: a sorted CD56 or NKG2C T cell subset, CD4+ or CD8+ T cells, or bulk PBMC T cells (not recorded which). Receptor source: a man aged 18 to 69 in good health.

The rearrangement uses TRBV7-9 and TRBJ2-1; TCRdb designates TRBD1, a call that cannot be tested without DNA. The CDR3 runs to 15 residues. Germline loops: CDR1 SEHNR, CDR2 FQNEAQ (reference sequence). CDR3 sequence reads: CASSRDREFRNEQFF.

The gene calls are TRBV6-5 and TRBJ2-2; TCRdb designates TRBD2, a call that cannot be tested without DNA. Germline loops: CDR1 MNHEY, CDR2 SVGAGI. CDR3 size: 15 residues. The CDR3 sequence: CASSYKRENTGELFF.

The V gene is TRBV5-1, the J gene TRBJ2-3; TCRdb names TRBD2, which stays unverified in the absence of DNA. The germline V gene encodes CDR1 SGHRS and CDR2 YFSETQ. The CDR3 has 13 amino acids. This CDR3 is CASSLVAGDTQYF.

The CDR3 is CASSLGLSRSPLHF. The rearrangement joins TRBV12-3 or TRBV12-4 to TRBJ1-6. This CDR3 has 14 amino acids.

The chain recombines TRBV3-1 with TRBJ2-5. The CDR3 loop spans 13 amino acids. In germline, CDR1 is LGHDT, CDR2 YNNKEL (reference sequence). The CDR3 here is CASSPSGRETQYF.

V and J are TRBV28 and TRBJ2-1; the TCRdb call, TRBD1, lacks DNA for checking. The germline V gene has CDR1 MDHEN and CDR2 SYDVKM. The CDR3 is made up of 13 amino acids. Here the CDR3 reads CASSWDIYNEQFF. Full variable domain (remainder filled in from reference TRBV28 and TRBJ2-1): DVKVTQSSRYLVKRTGEKVFLECVQDMDHENMFWYRQDPGLGLRLIYFSYDVKMKEKGDIPEGYSVSREKKERFSLILESASTNQTSMYLCASSWDIYNEQFFGPGTRLTVL.

This chain joins TRBV6-5 and TRBJ1-2; no DNA is available, so the TRBD1 call from TCRdb remains unchecked. This CDR3 contains 12 residues. Germline CDR1 is MNHEY and CDR2 is SVGAGI. CDR3 sequence: CASNKKGSSYTF.

The genes are TRBV5-1 and TRBJ2-3; the D call from TCRdb, TRBD1, cannot be confirmed without DNA. CDR3 length: 12 amino acids. Germline V gene data show CDR1 as SGHRS and CDR2 as YFSETQ. CDR3 loop: CASSGGRDTQYF. Filled out from reference TRBV5-1 and TRBJ2-3, the complete variable domain reads KAGVTQTPRYLIKTRGQQVTLSCSPISGHRSVSWYQQTPGQGLQFLFEYFSETQRNKGNFPGRFSGRQFSNSRSEMNVSTLELGDSALYLCASSGGRDTQYFGPGTRLTVL.

This chain joins TRBV19 and TRBJ1-2; TCRdb outputs TRBD1, but without DNA this stays unchecked. The germline gives CDR1 LNHDA, CDR2 SQIVND (reference sequence). This CDR3 contains 13 residues. The CDR3 protein is CASKATGTYGYTF.

V and J are TRBV12-3 or TRBV12-4 and TRBJ2-2. This CDR3 spans 13 amino acids. The CDR3 sequence is CASSYRRTGELFF.

The rearrangement joins TRBV5-1 to TRBJ2-5; with no DNA, the TCRdb D assignment of TRBD1 cannot be verified. Germline assignment: CDR1 SGHRS and CDR2 YFSETQ. The CDR3 sequence is 15 residues long. CDR3 sequence: CASTETLPGKETQYF.

The rearrangement links TRBV6-1 to TRBJ2-5; no DNA is available, so the TRBD1 call from TCRdb remains unchecked. The CDR3 loop spans 15 amino acids. Germline loops: CDR1 MNHNS, CDR2 SASEGT. This chain's CDR3 is CASRRGRGSQETQYF.

The rearrangement links TRBV19 to TRBJ2-3; TCRdb outputs TRBD1, but without DNA this stays unchecked. Germline V gene lookup returns CDR1 LNHDA and CDR2 SQIVND (reference sequence). The CDR3 extends over 13 amino acids. CDR3 residues: CASSPRPDATQYF.

The chain employs TRBV7-9 and TRBJ2-7; the TCRdb call, TRBD1, lacks DNA for checking. The CDR3 is 17 amino acids. The germline CDR1 and CDR2 sequences are SEHNR and FQNEAQ (reference sequence). The CDR3 sequence is CASSPRTGNVWSYEQYF.

The chain links TRBV15 to TRBJ2-3. Per germline, CDR1 LNHNV and CDR2 YYDKDF (reference sequence). The CDR3 is made up of 14 amino acids. This chain's CDR3 is CATSRRRSTDTQYF.

The V gene is TRBV2, the J gene TRBJ2-7. CDR1 is SNHLY, CDR2 FYNNEI, per germline. The CDR3 runs 12 residues. The CDR3: CASSGSSYEQYF.

The chain uses TRBV28 and TRBJ2-2. The CDR3 is made up of 16 amino acids. Germline values: CDR1 MDHEN, CDR2 SYDVKM. CDR3 protein: CASSLSPRVATGELFF.

This chain links TRBV18 with TRBJ2-1. This CDR3 has 12 residues. CDR1 and CDR2 from the germline V gene are KGHSH and LQKENI. The CDR3 reads CASSPNFDEQFF.

The genes are TRBV25-1 and TRBJ1-2; as DNA is missing, the TRBD1 call by TCRdb cannot be tested. Looked up from germline, CDR1 is MGHDK and CDR2 is SYGVNS. This CDR3 is built from 16 residues. Here the CDR3 reads CASSEPSTIGGYGYTF.

The chain combines TRBV28 with TRBJ2-3; there is no DNA to check the TCRdb D call of TRBD2. Per the germline V gene, CDR1 is MDHEN and CDR2 is SYDVKM. This CDR3 comprises 15 residues. CDR3 in amino acids: CASRLATSRGDTQYF.

The chain has TRBV7-2 and TRBJ1-3; TCRdb's D call of TRBD1 is untestable without DNA. This CDR3 region has 12 residues. Germline CDR1 is SGHTA and CDR2 is FQGNSA. CDR3 in amino acids: CASSREGVTIYF.

J is TRBJ2-7 and V is TRBV13; as DNA is missing, the TRBD1 call by TCRdb cannot be tested. CDR1 is PRHDT and CDR2 is FYEKMQ in the germline V gene (reference sequence). The CDR3 sequence is 14 residues long. CDR3 sequence: CASSLDRATYEQYF.

This chain's CDR3 is CASSPQGLNNEKLFF. This chain links TRBV5-1 with TRBJ1-4; TCRdb names TRBD1, which stays unverified in the absence of DNA. This CDR3 is 15 amino acids long. Germline V gene data show CDR1 as SGHRS and CDR2 as YFSETQ.